The clone carrying this TCR beta chain was seen only once. This entry is derived from a study of blood T cell repertoires in COVID-19. Some clones are missing from TCRdb's copy, which holds only in-frame ones; the method was immunoSEQ multiplex PCR. The repertoire holds approximately 260,000 clones, about 91% seen once, with more than 0.95% in the top ten. This CDR3 contains 17 residues. Germline assignment: CDR1 SGHKS and CDR2 YYEKEE (reference sequence). The V and J ends lost 1 base and 9 bases, in that order; junction bases with no gene match: 18. The receptor's source is a woman aged 35 to 49 with acute COVID-19. The J gene is TRBJ2-7, the V gene TRBV5-5; 8 bases are shared with TRBD1. Material: PBMCs or T cells enriched from blood (not recorded which). CDR3 loop: CASSLRVPGTGAYVQYV. The CDR3 bases are TGTGCCAGCAGCTTGCGAGTACCCGGGACAGGAGCCTATGTGCAGTACGTC.